A single sample is the source of the 17 T cell receptor beta chains below, sequenced in a study of T cells expressing NK-cell markers. After re-calling the 5' RACE reads, TCRdb lists one entry per CDR3 protein, DNA absent. Its listing shows 150,000 to 180,000 distinct CDR3 sequences. Sequences were obtained from blood T cells: a sorted CD56 or NKG2C T cell subset, CD4+ or CD8+ T cells, or bulk PBMC T cells (not recorded which). The receptors stem from a woman between 45 and 65 years old in good health.

The rearrangement uses TRBV4-1 and TRBJ1-5. Germline loops: CDR1 MGHRA, CDR2 YSYEKL. The CDR3 has 15 residues. The CDR3 sequence is CASSPSGSSNQPQHF.

The rearrangement links TRBV7-9 to TRBJ2-7; with no DNA, the TCRdb D assignment of TRBD1 cannot be verified. This CDR3 is 14 amino acids long. Germline loops: CDR1 SEHNR, CDR2 FQNEAQ (reference sequence). The CDR3 is CASSLDAGMSEQYF. Variable domain in full (rest from reference TRBV7-9 and TRBJ2-7): DTGVSQNPRHKITKRGQNVTFRCDPISEHNRLYWYRQTLGQGPEFLTYFQNEAQLEKSRLLSDRFSAERPKGSFSTLEIQRTEQGDSAMYLCASSLDAGMSEQYFGPGTRLTVT.

The chain has TRBV6-5 and TRBJ1-1; TCRdb gives TRBD1 as the D gene, but with no DNA this cannot be confirmed. Germline V lookup: CDR1 MNHEY, CDR2 SVGAGI. The length of the CDR3 is 14 residues. The CDR3 reads CASSWGRMNTEAFF.

V gene TRBV30 combines with J gene TRBJ2-7. Germline CDR1 is GTSNPN and CDR2 is SVGIG (reference sequence). The CDR3 length is 13 residues. CDR3 sequence reads: CAWKDGRANEQYF.

The V gene is TRBV5-1, the J gene TRBJ2-1; TCRdb reports TRBD1, a call that lacks DNA to check it against. CDR1 is SGHRS, CDR2 YFSETQ, per germline. The CDR3 has 15 residues. The CDR3 loop is CASSLGLTGYNEQFF.

J is TRBJ2-5 and V is TRBV10-3; with no DNA, the TCRdb D assignment of TRBD1 cannot be verified. CDR1 and CDR2 (germline): ENHRY, SYGVKD. The CDR3 spans 15 residues. The CDR3 region is CAISESMAGHETQYF.

The V and J genes are TRBV19 and TRBJ1-1. CDR3 length: 13 amino acids. The germline V gene has CDR1 LNHDA and CDR2 SQIVND (reference sequence). The CDR3 reads CASSIVRSGEAFF.

This chain's CDR3 is CASTTGTGSSGELFF. The rearrangement links TRBV6-5 to TRBJ2-2; TCRdb gives TRBD1 as the D gene, but with no DNA this cannot be confirmed. CDR3 length: 15 residues. Germline V lookup: CDR1 MNHEY, CDR2 SVGAGI.

The chain recombines TRBV27 with TRBJ2-5; TCRdb returns TRBD2, unconfirmable since there is no DNA. The CDR3 totals 15 residues. Germline V gene sequence: CDR1 MNHEY, CDR2 SMNVEV (reference sequence). The CDR3 loop is CASSFGSGSHETQYF.

The rearrangement joins TRBV20-1 to TRBJ2-1; TCRdb gives TRBD1 as the D gene, but with no DNA this cannot be confirmed. Germline CDR1 is DFQATT and CDR2 is SNEGSKA (reference sequence). CDR3 size: 11 residues. The CDR3 sequence: CSAPQAAEQFF.

The chain carries TRBV10-2 and TRBJ2-7; TCRdb's D gene call, TRBD1, goes unchecked for lack of DNA. This CDR3 has 15 residues. CDR1 is WSHSY and CDR2 is SAAADI in the germline V gene. The chain's CDR3 is CASSDWDSGGPEQYF.

This CDR3 is CASSLWQATGELFF. The V and J genes are TRBV5-1 and TRBJ2-2. This CDR3 contains 14 residues. Per germline, CDR1 SGHRS and CDR2 YFSETQ.

This chain links TRBV7-9 with TRBJ1-5; the D gene TCRdb calls, TRBD1, cannot be checked with no DNA. The CDR3 covers 17 residues. The germline CDR1 and CDR2 sequences are SEHNR and FQNEAQ (reference sequence). CDR3 amino acids: CASSLFGIEYSNQPQHF.

The V and J genes are TRBV28 and TRBJ2-7; no DNA is available, so the TRBD1 call from TCRdb remains unchecked. The CDR3 has 13 residues. The germline V gene has CDR1 MDHEN and CDR2 SYDVKM. The CDR3 reads CASSLTGRYEQYF.

The chain's CDR3 is CASSHGQGSAISGANVLTF. This sequence joins TRBV3-1 and TRBJ2-6; TCRdb calls TRBD1, which cannot be checked without DNA. This CDR3 is 19 amino acids long. Germline-derived CDR1 and CDR2 are LGHDT and YNNKEL (reference sequence).

CDR3 region: CAISQDAMNTEAFF. The V call is TRBV10-3, the J call TRBJ1-1. Per the germline V gene, CDR1 is ENHRY and CDR2 is SYGVKD. The CDR3 covers 14 residues.

V and J are TRBV27 and TRBJ2-7; TCRdb picks TRBD1, but there is no DNA to check that call. CDR1 is MNHEY and CDR2 is SMNVEV in the germline V gene (reference sequence). The CDR3 length is 15 residues. The CDR3 here is CASSTTGYRTYEQYF.